This TCR beta chain was identified during a study of identical twins. Overall study findings and caveats: Beta out-of-frame sequences showed weaker excess sharing between twins.

All of the donors were Caucasians in good health. In TCRdb, the 5' RACE reads were re-called with MiXCR into one record per CDR3 protein. This repertoire shows about 700,000 distinct CDR3 sequences, 5.5% to 6.5% found once; its top ten account for approximately 2%. This clonotype was observed at least ten times. Its antigen is undetermined. Sequenced sample: naive T cells sorted from blood. This clonotype was obtained from a man aged 18 to 29 in good health.

CDR3 amino acids: CASSQFDTQYF. The CDR3 DNA follows: TGTGCCAGCAGTCAATTTGATACGCAGTATTTT. The chain is built from TRBV6-5 and TRBJ2-3, with D unresolved. This CDR3 spans 11 amino acids. V shed 5 bases and J shed 6 bases, with 6 bases lying between them. Germline V CDR1 and CDR2: MNHEY, SVGAGI.